These T cell receptor delta chains were read from a single sample in a study of DNA immune sequencing with unique molecular identifiers. TCRdb re-called the multiplex PCR reads using CATT. The table includes thousands of delta-chain clones, about an eighth detected once. The sequencing input was gamma-delta T cells enriched from blood buffy coat, or unenriched PBMCs (not recorded which). The receptors shown here come from a human donor in good health. Each CDR3 is given with its conserved first and last residue. D genes are given only for firm matches. Some rows have no size entry. The others give once, few or many, or a class for an expanded clone.

DNA: TGTGCTCTTGGGGAACTGGGCGTACGGCTGGGGGATACTCCCTGGGCCGATAAACTCATCTTT
CDR3: CALGELGVRLGDTPWADKLIF
J: TRDJ1
size: few
V: TRDV1
D: TRDD3

DNA: TGTGCCTGTGACTCGACTGGGGGCCTCAGCTCCTGGGACACCCGACAGATGTTTTTC
CDR3: CACDSTGGLSSWDTRQMFF
J: TRDJ3
size: medium-sized
V: TRDV2
D: TRDD3

DNA: TGTGCCTGTGACACCGTAGCTTCCAACCCCGATAAACTCATCTTT
CDR3: CACDTVASNPDKLIF
J: TRDJ1
size: NA
V: TRDV2
D: NA

DNA: TGTGCCTGTGACTCTTTACTGGGGGATACGCCCTACACCGATAAACTCATCTTT
CDR3: CACDSLLGDTPYTDKLIF
J: TRDJ1
size: medium-sized
V: TRDV2
D: TRDD3

DNA: TGTGCCTGTGACACCGTACTGGGGGGTGACACCGATAAACTCATCTTT
CDR3: CACDTVLGGDTDKLIF
J: TRDJ1
size: medium-sized
V: TRDV2
D: TRDD3

DNA: TGTGCCTGTGACACCTTGTCTTTACTGGGGGAAGAGTACACCGATAAACTCATCTTT
CDR3: CACDTLSLLGEEYTDKLIF
J: TRDJ1
size: hyperexpanded
V: TRDV2
D: TRDD3

DNA: TGTGCCTGTGACACCCTGGGGACGTACACCGATAAACTCATCTTT
CDR3: CACDTLGTYTDKLIF
J: TRDJ1
size: large
V: TRDV2
D: NA

DNA: TGTGCCTGTGACACCGTTCCTACTGCGTTGGCAGTTTCCGATAAACTCATCTTT
CDR3: CACDTVPTALAVSDKLIF
J: TRDJ1
size: medium-sized
V: TRDV2
D: TRDD2

DNA: TGTGCTCTTTTCCCCTTTTTGGGGGATCCCCACCCTTACACCGATAAACTCATCTTT
CDR3: CALFPFLGDPHPYTDKLIF
J: TRDJ1
size: NA
V: TRDV1
D: TRDD3

DNA: TGTGCTCTTGGGGAACTCTCCTATTTCTGGGGGATACGCCACACCGATAAACTCATCTTT
CDR3: CALGELSYFWGIRHTDKLIF
J: TRDJ1
size: few
V: TRDV1
D: TRDD3

DNA: TGTGCCTGTGACACCGCTGGGGGATACACCTGGGACACCCGACAGATGTTTTTC
CDR3: CACDTAGGYTWDTRQMFF
J: TRDJ3
size: large
V: TRDV2
D: TRDD3

DNA: TGTGCCTGTGACACTGGGACCGATAAACTCATCTTT
CDR3: CACDTGTDKLIF
J: TRDJ1
size: medium-sized
V: TRDV2
D: NA

DNA: TGTGCCTGTGACACTCTGGGGGATGGAAAGTACACCGATAAACTCATCTTT
CDR3: CACDTLGDGKYTDKLIF
J: TRDJ1
size: hyperexpanded
V: TRDV2
D: TRDD3

DNA: TGTGCCTGTGACACCCTTACTGGGGGACCCTACACCGATAAACTCATCTTT
CDR3: CACDTLTGGPYTDKLIF
J: TRDJ1
size: large
V: TRDV2
D: TRDD3

DNA: TGTGCCTGTGACACCGCTGGGGATAGGGCCTGGGACACCCGACAGATGTTCTTC
CDR3: CACDTAGDRAWDTRQMFF
J: TRDJ3
size: few
V: TRDV2
D: TRDD3

DNA: TGTGCCTGTGACACTCTGGTGGGGGATACGCCCTACGATAAACTCATCTTT
CDR3: CACDTLVGDTPYDKLIF
J: TRDJ1
size: medium-sized
V: TRDV2
D: TRDD3

DNA: TGTGCTCTTGGGGACTACCGGCGGGGGACCTTCCTACGAGGACTGGGGGCCGTACCCTACACCGATAAACTCATCTTT
CDR3: CALGDYRRGTFLRGLGAVPYTDKLIF
J: TRDJ1
size: medium-sized
V: TRDV1
D: NA

DNA: TGTGCCTGTGACAAAGTAGGTGGGGATAACTACCCCCCCCAGAAACTCATCTTT
CDR3: CACDKVGGDNYPPQKLIF
J: TRDJ1
size: NA
V: TRDV2
D: TRDD3

DNA: TGTGCCCTGACCTCATTGTACACCGATAAACTCATCTTT
CDR3: CALTSLYTDKLIF
J: TRDJ1
size: medium-sized
V: TRDV3
D: NA

DNA: TGTGCCTGTGACGTTTTACTGGGGGATACGCAACACTCCGATAAACTCATCTTT
CDR3: CACDVLLGDTQHSDKLIF
J: TRDJ1
size: medium-sized
V: TRDV2
D: TRDD3

DNA: TGTGCCTGTGATCCCACTGGGGGATCCAATCCCTCCTGGGACACCCGACAGATGTTTTTC
CDR3: CACDPTGGSNPSWDTRQMFF
J: TRDJ3
size: NA
V: TRDV2
D: TRDD3

DNA: TGTGCCTGTGACCCTATACTGGGGGATACGCGGTACACCGATAAACTCATCTTT
CDR3: CACDPILGDTRYTDKLIF
J: TRDJ1
size: medium-sized
V: TRDV2
D: TRDD3

DNA: TGTGCCTGTGACGCTGTCGGAGTACTGGGGGATATGACCACCGATAAACTCATCTTT
CDR3: CACDAVGVLGDMTTDKLIF
J: TRDJ1
size: many
V: TRDV2
D: TRDD3

DNA: TGTGCCTGTGACCGGTACTGGGGATCGGATAGCTCCTGGGACACCCGACAGATGTTTTTC
CDR3: CACDRYWGSDSSWDTRQMFF
J: TRDJ3
size: many
V: TRDV2
D: TRDD3

DNA: TGTGCCTGTGACGCCCGTGGGATCTGGGACACCCGACAGATGTTTTTC
CDR3: CACDARGIWDTRQMFF
J: TRDJ3
size: medium-sized
V: TRDV2
D: NA

DNA: TGTGCCTGTGACACGGGAAGCCTGGGGGTCGGCTCCTGGGACACCCGACAGATGTTTTTC
CDR3: CACDTGSLGVGSWDTRQMFF
J: TRDJ3
size: large
V: TRDV2
D: TRDD3

DNA: TGTGCCTGTGACACCGTATCGGGGGGCCTCGACGCCGATAAACTCATCTTT
CDR3: CACDTVSGGLDADKLIF
J: TRDJ1
size: few
V: TRDV2
D: NA

DNA: TGTGCTCTTGGGGAACTCGGCTGGGGGATCCGCCTTGGCGATAAACTCATCTTT
CDR3: CALGELGWGIRLGDKLIF
J: TRDJ1
size: many
V: TRDV1
D: TRDD3

DNA: TGTGCCTGTGACCCAGTACTGGGTCGCCCTTACACCGATAAACTCATCTTT
CDR3: CACDPVLGRPYTDKLIF
J: TRDJ1
size: medium-sized
V: TRDV2
D: NA

DNA: TGTGCCTTTAAGGCGGGATTGGGGGATACTGGTACCGATAAACTCATCTTT
CDR3: CAFKAGLGDTGTDKLIF
J: TRDJ1
size: medium-sized
V: TRDV3
D: TRDD3

DNA: TGTGCTCTTGGGGGACATTCCTACCTTCTCGGGTGGGGGACCGAGCACACCGATAAACTCATCTTT
CDR3: CALGGHSYLLGWGTEHTDKLIF
J: TRDJ1
size: NA
V: TRDV1
D: NA

DNA: TGTGCCTGTGACACCGCCCGCTTTACTGGGCCCCCCGGCGGAATACAGCTCATCTTT
CDR3: CACDTARFTGPPGGIQLIF
J: TRDJ1
size: medium-sized
V: TRDV2
D: NA

DNA: TGTGCTCTTGGGGGCCATCTGGCGCGGCCCGGAAACACCGATAAACTCATCTTT
CDR3: CALGGHLARPGNTDKLIF
J: TRDJ1
size: few
V: TRDV1
D: NA

DNA: TGTGCCTGTGACACCCTTTCTGGGGGACACACCGATAAACTCATCTTT
CDR3: CACDTLSGGHTDKLIF
J: TRDJ1
size: many
V: TRDV2
D: TRDD3

DNA: TGTGCCTGTGACCCCCTGGTGGGGGATACCCTCTCCCACACCGATAAACTCATCTTT
CDR3: CACDPLVGDTLSHTDKLIF
J: TRDJ1
size: medium-sized
V: TRDV2
D: TRDD3

DNA: TGTGCCTTCCGGTCCCGATCCTACGTACTGGGGGATGGGACCGATAAACTCATCTTT
CDR3: CAFRSRSYVLGDGTDKLIF
J: TRDJ1
size: medium-sized
V: TRDV3
D: TRDD3

DNA: TGTGCCTGTGACAAACTGGGGGACCTGTACACCGATAAACTCATCTTT
CDR3: CACDKLGDLYTDKLIF
J: TRDJ1
size: medium-sized
V: TRDV2
D: TRDD3

DNA: TGTGCCTGTGACACTGTAGGTTCGTACACCGATAAACTCATCTTT
CDR3: CACDTVGSYTDKLIF
J: TRDJ1
size: medium-sized
V: TRDV2
D: NA

DNA: TGTGCCTGTGACACCGTTGGGGGATACGCCTCCACCGATAAACTCATCTTT
CDR3: CACDTVGGYASTDKLIF
J: TRDJ1
size: large
V: TRDV2
D: TRDD3

DNA: TGTGCCTGTGACAAAATACTGGGGAGCTCCTGGGACACCCGACAGATGTTTTTC
CDR3: CACDKILGSSWDTRQMFF
J: TRDJ3
size: large
V: TRDV2
D: TRDD3

DNA: TGTGCCTGTGACCCTGTGGCATCAGGCCCGTACACCGATAAACTCATCTTT
CDR3: CACDPVASGPYTDKLIF
J: TRDJ1
size: large
V: TRDV2
D: NA

DNA: TGTGCCTTTACTGGGGGATACGCCGATAAACTCATCTTT
CDR3: CAFTGGYADKLIF
J: TRDJ1
size: NA
V: TRDV3
D: TRDD3

DNA: TGTGCCTGTGACCCTCTGGGGACCCAGATCCGGTACACCGATAAACTCATCTTT
CDR3: CACDPLGTQIRYTDKLIF
J: TRDJ1
size: few
V: TRDV2
D: NA

DNA: TGTGCCTGTGACACCCTTACGACTGGGGGATATCATAAACTCATCTTT
CDR3: CACDTLTTGGYHKLIF
J: TRDJ1
size: medium-sized
V: TRDV2
D: TRDD3

DNA: TGTGCCTGTGACACCGACTTTCTAGGGGATACCCGCCGGTACACCGATAAACTCATCTTT
CDR3: CACDTDFLGDTRRYTDKLIF
J: TRDJ1
size: medium-sized
V: TRDV2
D: TRDD3

DNA: TGTGCTCTTGGGGAACCCAGTAGTTTCGTCCCCTGGGGGATAGCGGGGACAGCACAACTCTTCTTT
CDR3: CALGEPSSFVPWGIAGTAQLFF
J: TRDJ2
size: NA
V: TRDV1
D: TRDD3

DNA: TGTGCCTGTGACACCGTACTACTGGGGGATACGAACTGGGACACCCGACAGATGTTTTTC
CDR3: CACDTVLLGDTNWDTRQMFF
J: TRDJ3
size: many
V: TRDV2
D: TRDD3

DNA: TGTGCCTGTGACGTCTTGGGGGATACTCGCACCGATAAACTCATCTTT
CDR3: CACDVLGDTRTDKLIF
J: TRDJ1
size: medium-sized
V: TRDV2
D: TRDD3

DNA: TGTGCCTGTGACACCGTCCTTAGGTCGTTGGGGGAGAGGTACACCGATAAACTCATCTTT
CDR3: CACDTVLRSLGERYTDKLIF
J: TRDJ1
size: medium-sized
V: TRDV2
D: TRDD3

DNA: TGTGCAGCAAGCTTACACTGGGGGGAGTACACCGATAAACTCATCTTT
CDR3: CAASLHWGEYTDKLIF
J: TRDJ1
size: many
V: TRAV29/DV5
D: TRDD3

DNA: TGTGCCTGTGACACCGTCCTGGGGACGTCGGACCTCTTCGGGGGATACGGCGCCGTGTACACCGATAAACTCATCTTT
CDR3: CACDTVLGTSDLFGGYGAVYTDKLIF
J: TRDJ1
size: NA
V: TRDV2
D: TRDD3

DNA: TGTGCCTGTGACACCATTGGGGGATCGTTCAACGATAAACTCATCTTT
CDR3: CACDTIGGSFNDKLIF
J: TRDJ1
size: medium-sized
V: TRDV2
D: TRDD3

DNA: TGTGCCTGTGACGACCTCCAGGGGACGTACACCGATAAACTCATCTTT
CDR3: CACDDLQGTYTDKLIF
J: TRDJ1
size: medium-sized
V: TRDV2
D: NA

DNA: TGTGCCTGTGACACCTGGGGGATACAGGAACTCATCTTT
CDR3: CACDTWGIQELIF
J: TRDJ1
size: few
V: TRDV2
D: TRDD3

DNA: TGTGCCTGTGACCCCGTCGTACTGGGGGATACTTGGAATTCCGATAAACTCATCTTT
CDR3: CACDPVVLGDTWNSDKLIF
J: TRDJ1
size: medium-sized
V: TRDV2
D: TRDD3